This T cell receptor beta chain derives from a study of CD8 T cells in ankylosing spondylitis (dated by TCRdb to between 2016 and 2019). With regard to the full study: The study profiled T cell receptor beta repertoires in healthy donors and ankylosing spondylitis patients to find disease-linked TCR variants. The whole study cohort included under 140 healthy donors and 25 ankylosing spondylitis patients. Peripheral blood was sampled, and synovial fluid was also collected from ankylosing spondylitis patients. What the authors observed across the whole study: In peripheral blood, the disease-linked clones were found at relatively low frequencies and had a CD8+ phenotype. The disease-linked clones were reported to be significantly enriched in matched synovial fluid samples from ankylosing spondylitis patients. A TCR beta motif made up of seven or eight highly homologous amino acid variants appeared to be characteristic of blood from ankylosing spondylitis patients. Some motif variants were previously reported in synovial fluid and blood of reactive arthritis patients, suggesting common disease-initiation mechanisms.

The sequencer listed for this sample is Illumina HiSeq 2500. Quantitative 5'-RACE with molecular barcodes was the method used to prepare the TCR beta libraries. The paper's data handling went like this. To identify disease-linked TCR variants, a new computational method was used, one built on a probabilistic model of VDJ rearrangement. TCRdb reanalyzed the raw reads on its own, using fastp at Q25 for trimming and MiXCR for clone calling, and kept in-frame beta chains. Under each unique CDR3 protein, matching rows form one entry showing the most common genes and DNA. The V and J calls were determined by TCRdb, not by the authors. This sample is represented by about 220,000 distinct CDR3 sequences; 5.5% to 7.5% of them were singletons. The top ten clones comprise 14% of the sample. This clonotype was detected ten times or more. Which antigen it targets is not known. No clone much larger than this one lies a single base away; base qualities are absent.

The sequencing sample was made of blood, either unsorted or a sorted T cell fraction (not recorded which). This clonotype was sampled from a male donor with ankylosing spondylitis.

The base sequence is TGTGCCAGCAGCTTAGAAGCAAGGGTGAGGGGCACAGATACGCAGTATTTT. Its translation is CASSLEARVRGTDTQYF. This receptor chain uses TRBV7-9 and TRBJ2-3, with a tentative D gene TRBD2 over 5 matching bases. V was cut back by 1 base and J by 1 base, leaving a gap of 15 bases between them. The CDR3 numbers 17 residues from cysteine through phenylalanine. Here the CDR3 DNA is all that survives: 51 bases in frame from base 1. CDR1 and CDR2 were assigned from the germline V gene (reference sequence) as SEHNR and FQNEAQ. The CDR3 plus the reference TRBV7-9 and TRBJ2-3 genes for the other parts give the full variable domain: DTGVSQNPRHKITKRGQNVTFRCDPISEHNRLYWYRQTLGQGPEFLTYFQNEAQLEKSRLLSDRFSAERPKGSFSTLEIQRTEQGDSAMYLCASSLEARVRGTDTQYFGPGTRLTVL.